Sequencing of this TCR beta chain was carried out in a study of blood T cell repertoires in COVID-19. Background on the study: T cells, B-cell-depleted T cells, or PBMCs provided the cDNA or gDNA that served as material.

Authors' data handling: Amplification of reference gene primers was used by the study to estimate nucleated cell counts. The table came from immunoSEQ multiplex PCR; TCRdb's copy has only in-frame clones and leaves some out. D and trimming come from the DNA, and the V and J calls and clone size come from that table. The sample gives hundreds of thousands of clones, around nine tenths of which show up once; approximately 4% is in the top ten. The study recruited people aged about 18 to 89 years across approximately 24 US areas. Participants reported their clinical history, and cohort assignment relied on those reports. Germline-derived CDR1 and CDR2 are MNHNY and SVGAGI (reference sequence). The CDR3 has 14 amino acids. V lost 8 bases and J lost 0, with 11 bases in between.

The TCR comes from a young woman who had been exposed to COVID-19. The source material was PBMCs or T cells enriched from blood (not recorded which). The chain joins TRBV6-6 to TRBJ2-1, with unresolved D. The CDR3 DNA follows: TGTGCCAGCTTTTACAGACCCTCCTACAATGAGCAGTTCTTC. This sequence encodes CASFYRPSYNEQFF.